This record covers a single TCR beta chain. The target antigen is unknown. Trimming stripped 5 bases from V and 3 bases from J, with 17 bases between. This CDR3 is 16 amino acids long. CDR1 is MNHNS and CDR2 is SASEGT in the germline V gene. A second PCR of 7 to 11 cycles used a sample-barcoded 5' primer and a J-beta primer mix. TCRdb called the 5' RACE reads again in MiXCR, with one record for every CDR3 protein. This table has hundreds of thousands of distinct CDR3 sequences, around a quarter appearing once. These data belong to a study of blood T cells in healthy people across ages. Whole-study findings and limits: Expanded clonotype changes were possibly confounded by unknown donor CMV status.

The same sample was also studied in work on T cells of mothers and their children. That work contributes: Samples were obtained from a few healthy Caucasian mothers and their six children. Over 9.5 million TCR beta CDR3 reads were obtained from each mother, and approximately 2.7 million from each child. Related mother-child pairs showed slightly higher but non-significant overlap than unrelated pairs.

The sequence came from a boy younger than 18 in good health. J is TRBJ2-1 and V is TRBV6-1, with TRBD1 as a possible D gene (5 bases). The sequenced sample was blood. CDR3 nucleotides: TGTGCCAGCAGTCCGATGGACAATCGGTTCTACAATGAGCAGTTCTTC. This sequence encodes CASSPMDNRFYNEQFF.